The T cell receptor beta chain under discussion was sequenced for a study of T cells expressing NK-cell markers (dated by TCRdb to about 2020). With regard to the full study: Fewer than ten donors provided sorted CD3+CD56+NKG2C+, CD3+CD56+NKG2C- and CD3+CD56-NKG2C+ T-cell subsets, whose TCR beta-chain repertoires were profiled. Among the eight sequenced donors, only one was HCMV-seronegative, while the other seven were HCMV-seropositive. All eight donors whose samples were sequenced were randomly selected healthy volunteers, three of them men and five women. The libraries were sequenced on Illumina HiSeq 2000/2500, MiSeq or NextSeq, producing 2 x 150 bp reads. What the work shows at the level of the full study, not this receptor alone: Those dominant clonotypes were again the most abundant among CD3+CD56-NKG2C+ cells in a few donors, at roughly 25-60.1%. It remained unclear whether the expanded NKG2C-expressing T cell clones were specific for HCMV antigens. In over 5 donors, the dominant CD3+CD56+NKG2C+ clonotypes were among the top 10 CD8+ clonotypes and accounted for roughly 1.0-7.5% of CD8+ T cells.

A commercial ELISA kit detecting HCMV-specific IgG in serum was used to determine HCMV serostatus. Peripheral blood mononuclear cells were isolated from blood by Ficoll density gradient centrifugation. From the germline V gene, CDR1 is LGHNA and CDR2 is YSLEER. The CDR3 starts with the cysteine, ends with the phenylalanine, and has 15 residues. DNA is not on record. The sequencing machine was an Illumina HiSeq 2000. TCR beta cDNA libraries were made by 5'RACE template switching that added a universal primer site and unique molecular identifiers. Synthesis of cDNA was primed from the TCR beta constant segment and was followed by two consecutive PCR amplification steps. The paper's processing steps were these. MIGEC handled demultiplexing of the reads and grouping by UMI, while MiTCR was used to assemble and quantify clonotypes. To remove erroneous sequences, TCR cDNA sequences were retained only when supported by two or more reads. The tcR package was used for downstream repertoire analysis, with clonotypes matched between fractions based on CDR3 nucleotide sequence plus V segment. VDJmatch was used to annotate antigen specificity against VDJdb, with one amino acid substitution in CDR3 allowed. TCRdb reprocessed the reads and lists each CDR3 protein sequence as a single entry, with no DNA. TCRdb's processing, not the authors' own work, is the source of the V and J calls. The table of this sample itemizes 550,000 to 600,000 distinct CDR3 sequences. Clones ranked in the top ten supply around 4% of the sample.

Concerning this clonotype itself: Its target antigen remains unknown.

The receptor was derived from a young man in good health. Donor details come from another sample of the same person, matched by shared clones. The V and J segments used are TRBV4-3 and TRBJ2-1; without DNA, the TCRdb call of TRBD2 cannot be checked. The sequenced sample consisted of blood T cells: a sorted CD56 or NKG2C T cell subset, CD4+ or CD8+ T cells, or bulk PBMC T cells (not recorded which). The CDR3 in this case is CASSPGTMSYNEQFF.